These T cell receptor beta chains were read from a single sample in a study of cytomegalovirus exposure and HLA in healthy donors. The assay was immunoSEQ multiplex PCR, and TCRdb's table has in-frame clones only and misses some. The profile covers some 110,000 clones, with 55% to 70% appearing a single time and roughly 2.2% taken by the ten largest. The source material was PBMCs. These receptors all come from a woman in her thirties in good health and CMV-seronegative. CDR3s include the opening cysteine and the closing phenylalanine or tryptophan. A D gene is named only where the DNA matches it firmly. Only some rows state a clone size, as once, few, many or a class for expanded clones.

V gene: TRBV11-3; D gene: TRBD2; clone size: once; J gene: TRBJ2-2; CDR3 protein: CASSLWTSGNTGELFF; CDR3 DNA: TGTGCCAGCAGCTTATGGACTAGCGGGAATACCGGGGAGCTGTTTTTT
V gene: TRBV5-1; D gene: TRBD1; clone size: few; J gene: TRBJ2-7; CDR3 protein: CASSSGTGTTTYEQYF; CDR3 DNA: TGCGCCAGCAGCTCCGGGACAGGGACGACTACCTACGAGCAGTACTTC
V gene: TRBV9; D gene: -; clone size: -; J gene: TRBJ1-1; CDR3 protein: CASSLQGHTEAFF; CDR3 DNA: TGTGCCAGCAGCCTACAGGGTCACACTGAAGCTTTCTTT
V gene: TRBV5-6; D gene: -; clone size: -; J gene: TRBJ2-3; CDR3 protein: CASSFTDSGDWSTDTQYF; CDR3 DNA: TGTGCCAGCAGCTTTACGGACTCGGGAGACTGGTCCACAGATACGCAGTATTTT
V gene: TRBV5-6; D gene: TRBD1; clone size: -; J gene: TRBJ1-2; CDR3 protein: CASSLDRGRGYTF; CDR3 DNA: TGTGCCAGCAGCTTGGACAGGGGGCGAGGCTACACCTTC
V gene: TRBV7-2; D gene: TRBD2; clone size: -; J gene: TRBJ2-1; CDR3 protein: CASSYRAGSSGRTNEQFF; CDR3 DNA: TGTGCCAGCAGCTATAGGGCGGGGTCTAGCGGGAGAACCAATGAGCAGTTCTTC
V gene: TRBV7-8; D gene: -; clone size: few; J gene: TRBJ2-4; CDR3 protein: CASSAQGIAKNIQYF; CDR3 DNA: TGTGCCAGCAGCGCCCAGGGAATAGCCAAAAACATTCAGTACTTC
V gene: TRBV10-2; D gene: TRBD1; clone size: -; J gene: TRBJ1-6; CDR3 protein: CASSEGQGVHSPLHF; CDR3 DNA: TGCGCCAGCAGTGAGGGACAGGGGGTTCATTCACCCCTCCACTTT
V gene: TRBV28; D gene: -; clone size: -; J gene: TRBJ1-5; CDR3 protein: CASSLIVDSFNQPQHF; CDR3 DNA: TGTGCCAGCAGTTTAATCGTGGACAGCTTCAATCAGCCCCAGCATTTT
V gene: TRBV10-3; D gene: TRBD2; clone size: once; J gene: TRBJ2-1; CDR3 protein: CAISVALLSGGGNEQFF; CDR3 DNA: TGTGCCATCAGTGTAGCACTTTTGAGCGGGGGGGGTAATGAGCAGTTCTTC
V gene: TRBV6-1; D gene: -; clone size: -; J gene: TRBJ1-4; CDR3 protein: CASRTRGTNEKLFF; CDR3 DNA: TGTGCCAGCAGAACACGGGGTACTAATGAAAAACTGTTTTTT
V gene: TRBV27; D gene: TRBD1; clone size: -; J gene: TRBJ1-2; CDR3 protein: CASSPSTGEFNYGYTF; CDR3 DNA: TGTGCCAGCAGTCCCTCGACAGGGGAATTCAACTATGGCTACACCTTC
V gene: TRBV27; D gene: TRBD1; clone size: -; J gene: TRBJ1-6; CDR3 protein: CASGRDRENSPLHF; CDR3 DNA: TGTGCCAGCGGGAGAGACAGGGAGAATTCACCCCTCCACTTT
V gene: TRBV25-1; D gene: -; clone size: -; J gene: TRBJ2-3; CDR3 protein: CASLADTQYF; CDR3 DNA: TGTGCCAGCCTAGCAGATACGCAGTATTTT
V gene: TRBV5-1; D gene: TRBD1; clone size: -; J gene: TRBJ1-1; CDR3 protein: CASTRQGADTEAFF; CDR3 DNA: TGCGCCAGCACCCGACAGGGGGCGGACACTGAAGCTTTCTTT
V gene: TRBV4-3; D gene: -; clone size: -; J gene: TRBJ2-2; CDR3 protein: CASSQDLFVTPTGELFF; CDR3 DNA: TGCGCCAGCAGCCAAGATCTTTTTGTAACACCCACCGGGGAGCTGTTTTTT